Presented here are 12 T cell receptor beta chains from one specimen sequenced in a study of regulatory T cells in long-lasting Graves disease. With iRepertoire HTBI primers and Arm-PCR of CDR3 regions, TCR beta libraries were built. Using its own MiXCR run on the multiplex PCR reads, TCRdb lists one record per CDR3 protein. The repertoire has approximately 560,000 distinct CDR3 sequences, about 16% of them found once; the top ten carry 9.5% to 15%. Noted time point: newly diagnosed GD, antithyroid drugs for less than 3 months. PBMCs were the source of the RNA used for TCR sequencing. These data are also associated with another study on T cells in Graves' hyperthyroidism and ophthalmopathy.

The sequencing here drew on peripheral blood mononuclear cells (PBMCs), taken at new diagnosis, from a patient treated with antithyroid drugs. These receptors originate from a man between 18 and 35 years old with Graves disease.

The J gene is TRBJ2-5, the V gene TRBV5-4; a possible D gene is TRBD1 (5 bases). CDR3 size: 13 residues. V was trimmed by 8 bases and J by 5 bases, leaving 16 bases between them. In germline, CDR1 is SGHNT, CDR2 YYREEE (reference sequence). CDR3 region: CARGWQGRETQYF. The CDR3 bases are TGTGCCAGGGGGTGGCAGGGTCGGGAGACCCAGTACTTC.

This clonotype occurred a few times. The chain combines TRBV5-1 with TRBJ1-2; D may be TRBD1 (5 bases). V lost 2 bases to trimming and J lost 6 bases, with 17 bases between them. Germline V gives CDR1 SGHRS, CDR2 YFSETQ. The CDR3 runs to 15 residues. The CDR3 coding sequence is TGCGCCAGCAGCTTCCCTTCCGGGACTGAAAATGGCTACACCTTC. This sequence encodes CASSFPSGTENGYTF.

This clonotype has a count of ten or more. The rearrangement joins TRBV6-1 to TRBJ1-2; D is unclear. The CDR3 spans 16 residues. V gave up 6 bases and J gave up 2 bases, with 19 bases separating them. CDR1 is MNHNS and CDR2 is SASEGT in the germline V gene. In nucleotides, the CDR3 is TGTGCCAGCAGAATAAGAGGTCCACGAGGGAACTATGGCTACACCTTC. This translates into CASRIRGPRGNYGYTF.

The sample holds a few counts of this clonotype. The chain uses TRBV24-1 and TRBJ2-1; no clear D gene. V lost 12 bases to trimming and J lost 5 bases, with 4 bases between them. The germline V gene encodes CDR1 KGHDR and CDR2 SFDVKD. The CDR3 is made up of 9 amino acids. In DNA, the CDR3 is TGTGCCTTACACAATGAGCAGTTCTTC. As protein: CALHNEQFF.

V usage is TRBV5-1 and J usage is TRBJ1-2, with TRBD1 identical over 11 bases. Germline V gene lookup returns CDR1 SGHRS and CDR2 YFSETQ. This CDR3 is 15 amino acids long. V dropped 8 bases and J dropped 2; count of bases not matched to a gene: 8. DNA of the CDR3: TGCGCCAGGAGCCCGGGGACAGGGGGGAACTATGGCTACACCTTC. It specifies CARSPGTGGNYGYTF.

In the case of this clonotype: The conserved phenylalanine or tryptophan normally closing the CDR3 is absent here, so this likely arose from a read error. V is TRBV7-9 and J is TRBJ2-1; 12 positions match TRBD2. The CDR3 covers 17 residues. In germline, CDR1 is SEHNR, CDR2 FQNEAQ (reference sequence). V dropped 3 bases and J dropped 8; count of bases not matched to a gene: 11. CDR3 sequence (DNA): TGTGCCAGCAGCTTCTTAATAACTAGCGGGAGGTTCGATGAGCAGTTCTGC. It is translated as CASSFLITSGRFDEQFC.

This clonotype has more than one count but fewer than ten. This chain joins TRBV27 and TRBJ2-7; 9 bases align to TRBD2. Germline loops: CDR1 MNHEY, CDR2 SMNVEV (reference sequence). This CDR3 comprises 16 residues. The J segment lost 7 bases and the V segment lost 3 bases, leaving 13 bases of the junction unmatched. The DNA of the CDR3 is TGTGCCAGCAGTTTTTCGGGGCCTAGCGGGACTGGAGAGCAGTACTTC. Translating it yields CASSFSGPSGTGEQYF.

Ten or more counts support this clonotype. The chain combines TRBV28 with TRBJ1-1; D may be TRBD1 (5 bases). This CDR3 is 16 amino acids long. Germline V CDR1 and CDR2: MDHEN, SYDVKM. The ends were cut back, 6 bases at V and 3 bases at J, with 20 bases in the middle. The CDR3 here is CASSLITGLGDTEAFF. CDR3 nucleotide sequence: TGTGCCAGCAGCCTCATCACAGGCCTAGGCGACACTGAAGCTTTCTTT.

This clonotype was recorded many times. The V gene is TRBV2, the J gene TRBJ2-7; 9 bases match TRBD2. Trimming removed 4 bases from V and 3 bases from J; junction bases left unmatched: 7. Germline-derived CDR1 and CDR2 are SNHLY and FYNNEI. The CDR3 is 15 amino acids. CDR3 coding DNA: TGTGCCAGCAGTGCCCTGGGACTAGCCCGCTACGAGCAGTACTTC. Translated: CASSALGLARYEQYF.

This clonotype was observed a few times. The chain combines TRBV7-9 with TRBJ2-3, with 9 bases identical to TRBD1. The CDR3 covers 17 residues. J was trimmed by 5 bases and V by 5 bases; bases with no gene match: 14. In germline, CDR1 is SEHNR, CDR2 FQNEAQ (reference sequence). CDR3: CASSALKGQGRGDTQYF. Written as DNA, the CDR3 is TGTGCCAGCAGCGCACTAAAAGGACAGGGGCGGGGAGATACGCAGTATTTT.

The chain combines TRBV19 with TRBJ2-4; D remains ambiguous. This CDR3 has 12 amino acids. The germline V gene has CDR1 LNHDA and CDR2 SQIVND (reference sequence). The ends were cut back, 3 bases at V and 8 bases at J, with 8 bases in the middle. DNA for the CDR3: TGTGCCAGTAGTATGGTTGGGCACATTCAGTACTTC. Its translation is CASSMVGHIQYF.

This clonotype was seen repeatedly, ten times or more. The rearrangement joins TRBV6-1 to TRBJ1-4, with a possible D match to TRBD1 (5 bases). Germline assignment: CDR1 MNHNS and CDR2 SASEGT. V lost 6 bases, J lost 5 bases, and 22 bases lay in between. This CDR3 has 17 amino acids. The DNA of the CDR3 is TGTGCCAGCAGAACCACGAAAGAGGGCGGGGGGAATGAAAAACTGTTTTTT. Translating gives CASRTTKEGGGNEKLFF.